This T cell receptor beta chain comes out of a study of CD8+CD57+ T cells in acquired aplastic anemia. As for the study in general: On average, sorted CD4+ and CD8+ cells gave 3.2 ug of DNA. Study-level findings and limits: Over 25 shared CD8+ CDR3s appeared highly expressed within patients' immunodominant clones.

On this clonotype itself: Its antigen is as yet unknown.

Genomic DNA provided the template from which TCR beta VDJ and CDR3 profiles were obtained. From the reads, TCRdb called clonotypes with MiXCR, one entry per CDR3 protein. The table has approximately 170,000 distinct CDR3 sequences, roughly half seen once. This receptor was identified in a human donor in good health, serving as a control. Sequences were obtained from sorted CD4+, CD8+, or CD8+CD57+ T cells (not recorded which) from PBMCs.

The CDR3 DNA reads as TGTGCCAGCTCAATCCAGGGAAGTGGATCCGAGCAGTACTTC. It translates to CASSIQGSGSEQYF. The chain joins TRBV18 to TRBJ2-7; the D gene is possibly TRBD1 (5 bases). The V gene lost 5 bases and the J gene lost 6 bases, with 17 bases spanning the gap. Per the germline V gene, CDR1 is KGHSH and CDR2 is LQKENI. The length of the CDR3 is 14 residues.